This T cell receptor (beta chain) originates from a study of blood T cell repertoires in COVID-19 (dated by TCRdb to the early 2020s). Looking at the study overall: The collaborator samples originated in the United States, Italy and Spain and spanned the acute and convalescent phases of COVID-19. The prospective study material was composed of cDNA or gDNA derived from T cells, B-cell-depleted T cells, or PBMCs. The dataset comprised deeply sampled blood TCRbeta repertoires from subjects exposed to, actively infected with, or recovered from COVID-19. The repertoires were made available in a free public database intended to serve as a resource for research on the immune response to SARS-CoV-2. The samples were drawn from the first 160 participants of the ongoing ImmuneRACE study and from over 950 subjects provided by 6 global collaborators. Nearly every sample came with metadata listing a de-identified subject ID, COVID-19 status, age in years and sex. Where available, HLA class I and class II types were taken from metadata supplied by the sample provider and were not determined by assay-based typing. The paper as a whole reports these results and caveats: How much clinical and demographic metadata was included differed by source and by participant, and the metadata was provided uncurated.

Comment on this clone: Its antigen specificity is not known. One base away there is no much larger clone; base qualities are not given.

Collaborating institutions collected whole blood in K2EDTA tubes following their own protocols. For TCRbeta analysis, collaborators shipped samples in one of three forms: frozen whole blood, isolated PBMCs, or DNA extracted from either of those sample types. Sequences SGDLS (CDR1) and YYNGEE (CDR2) are obtained from the germline V gene. The CDR3, from cysteine to phenylalanine, totals 15 residues. The read is trimmed to its CDR3 DNA, 45 bases read in frame from base 1. Relative to germline, V is missing 3 bases and J is missing 4 bases, with 8 bases of the junction outside any gene match. TCRbeta CDR3 regions were amplified from genomic DNA using the immunoSEQ Assay, a bias-controlled multiplex PCR. Processing in the source paper ran as follows. The number of nucleated cells in each sample was estimated by amplification of reference gene primers within the assay. Sequence reads were collapsed and filtered to measure the absolute abundance of every unique TCRbeta CDR3 rearrangement. For each sample, productive Simpson clonality was calculated as the square root of Simpson's diversity index over productive rearrangements. Imported from immuneACCESS, the table was reduced by TCRdb to in-frame sequences with V and J called. These copies leave out some clones; in studies compared against another copy, an unresolved V gene accounts for under half, and the cause of the remainder is not known. From that table come the V and J calls and clone size; the DNA was used to work out D and trimming. Across this sample there are just under 45,000 clones, with about 81% seen only once. 35% to 50% of the sample is held by the ten biggest clonotypes.

Material: peripheral blood. This clonotype was sampled from a human donor in a cohort sampled during active COVID-19. Here the chain combines TRBV9 and TRBJ2-3, with 7 central nucleotides matching TRBD2. The CDR3 protein: CASSAGLEWADTQYF. At the DNA level, the sequence is TGTGCCAGCAGCGCCGGACTAGAATGGGCAGATACGCAGTATTTT.